Following are 15 T cell receptor beta chains from one sample sequenced in a study of shared clonotypes between healthy human individuals. The method was immunoSEQ multiplex PCR; TCRdb's version includes in-frame clones alone and lacks a portion of them. Counted here are more than 900,000 clones, around 78% occurring once; the ten biggest clones make up 0.61%. Sequenced material: memory CD4+ T cells from PBMCs. The subset denotes: CD45RA-negative fraction. These TCRs come from a man aged 18-30 years in good health. Some clones in this sample may be carry-over from other donors' samples.

This clone was found once. The rearrangement joins TRBV4-1 to TRBJ2-5; 8 bases align to TRBD2. The CDR3 length is 17 residues. CDR1 is MGHRA, CDR2 YSYEKL, per germline. The J segment lost 1 base and the V segment lost 0 bases, leaving 7 bases of the junction unmatched. This CDR3 reads CASSQDHRGLVQETQYF. As DNA, the CDR3 is TGCGCCAGCAGCCAAGACCACCGGGGACTAGTCCAAGAGACCCAGTACTTC.

This chain links TRBV2 with TRBJ2-7; 11 bases are shared with TRBD2. Germline lookup yields CDR1 SNHLY and CDR2 FYNNEI. The V gene end was trimmed by 3 bases and the J gene end by 6 bases; junction bases not matched to a gene: 7. This CDR3 comprises 15 residues. The CDR3 is CASSDVLAGGSEQYF. The CDR3 DNA is TGTGCCAGCAGTGACGTTCTAGCGGGAGGTTCCGAGCAGTACTTC.

In its sample, this clone was seen once. The chain recombines TRBV19 with TRBJ2-1; D is undetermined. Germline CDR1 LNHDA, CDR2 SQIVND (reference sequence). This CDR3 contains 13 residues. V was clipped by 4 bases and J by 0 bases, with 4 bases between them. The CDR3 sequence: CASSSGSYNEQFF. In DNA form, the CDR3 reads TGTGCCAGTAGTAGCGGCTCCTACAATGAGCAGTTCTTC.

This sequence joins TRBV13 and TRBJ2-7; the match to TRBD2 covers 8 bases. J lost 3 bases, V lost 0 bases, and 7 bases had no gene match. CDR3 length equals 16 residues. CDR1 PRHDT and CDR2 FYEKMQ come from the germline V gene (reference sequence). CDR3 residues: CASSLGRASGLYEQYF. The DNA for the CDR3 is TGTGCCAGCAGCTTAGGCCGGGCTAGCGGGCTCTACGAGCAGTACTTC. Looking up the rest from reference TRBV13 and TRBJ2-7 gives the full variable domain: AAGVIQSPRHLIKEKRETATLKCYPIPRHDTVYWYQQGPGQDPQFLISFYEKMQSDKGSIPDRFSAQQFSDYHSELNMSSLELGDSALYFCASSLGRASGLYEQYFGPGTRLTVT.

The V gene is TRBV10-3, the J gene TRBJ2-1, with TRBD1 matching 10 bases. This CDR3 is 17 amino acids long. Unmatched junction bases numbered 6, after V lost 0 bases and J lost 4 bases. The germline V gene encodes CDR1 ENHRY and CDR2 SYGVKD. The CDR3 sequence is CAISESAGTGVYNEQFF. CDR3 sequence (DNA): TGTGCCATCAGTGAGTCGGCCGGGACAGGGGTGTACAATGAGCAGTTCTTC.

The table lists this clone with a count of one. The chain combines TRBV25-1 with TRBJ1-2; D ambiguous. V was clipped by 11 bases and J by 7 bases, with 14 bases between them. CDR1 is MGHDK, CDR2 SYGVNS, per germline. This CDR3 is built from 11 residues. CDR3 residues: CAAYGESGYTF. In DNA form, the CDR3 reads TGTGCCGCCTACGGGGAGAGTGGCTACACCTTC.

This clone was observed a handful of times. J is TRBJ2-3 and V is TRBV13; TRBD1 matches at 11 bases. This CDR3 has 18 amino acids. Trimming at V came to 3 bases and at J to 0 bases, leaving 8 bases not matched to a gene. Looked up from germline, CDR1 is PRHDT and CDR2 is FYEKMQ (reference sequence). The CDR3 loop is CASSFWVGQGASTDTQYF. The CDR3 bases are TGTGCCAGCAGCTTTTGGGTCGGACAGGGGGCCAGCACAGATACGCAGTATTTT.

The J gene is TRBJ2-7, the V gene TRBV5-1, with D possibly matching TRBD2 (6 bases). CDR1 SGHRS and CDR2 YFSETQ come from the germline V gene. V was pared by 4 bases and J by 4 bases, with 15 bases between. This CDR3 comprises 14 residues. CDR3 sequence: CASSIRDSAYEQYF. For the CDR3, the DNA is TGCGCCAGCAGCATCCGGGACTCCGCTTACGAGCAGTACTTC.

This clone has only a few counts. This chain connects TRBV2 to TRBJ2-7, with TRBD2 identical over 8 bases. CDR1 is SNHLY and CDR2 is FYNNEI in the germline V gene. J was trimmed by 3 bases and V by 8 bases; bases with no gene match: 15. CDR3 size: 16 residues. For the CDR3, the DNA is TGTGCCAGCTGTTACGGTCCCAGCGGGAGTATCTACGAGCAGTACTTC. Protein product: CASCYGPSGSIYEQYF.

The chain combines TRBV5-1 with TRBJ2-2; 7 bases align to TRBD1. The V gene's germline CDR1 is SGHRS and CDR2 YFSETQ. V was pared by 7 bases and J by 3 bases, with 3 bases of the junction left unmatched. The CDR3 extends over 13 amino acids. The CDR3 loop reads CASGQGDTGELFF. CDR3 in DNA: TGCGCCAGCGGTCAGGGGGACACCGGGGAGCTGTTTTTT.

V is TRBV28 and J is TRBJ2-3; D not certain. Germline CDR1 is MDHEN and CDR2 is SYDVKM. The CDR3 extends over 15 amino acids. With 3 bases removed from V and 0 bases from J, the gap between germline ends came to 10 bases. CDR3 sequence reads: CASSLEMGSTDTQYF. CDR3 nucleotide sequence: TGTGCCAGCAGTTTGGAAATGGGTAGCACAGATACGCAGTATTTT.

The chain combines TRBV19 with TRBJ2-2, with unresolved D. Trimming removed 6 bases from V and 4 bases from J, with 9 bases in between. The CDR3 runs 13 residues. From germline, CDR1 is LNHDA and CDR2 SQIVND (reference sequence). In DNA form, the CDR3 reads TGTGCCAGTAGGGCCTCGGGCACCGGGGAGCTGTTTTTT. Its translation is CASRASGTGELFF. Variable domain in full (rest from reference TRBV19 and TRBJ2-2): DGGITQSPKYLFRKEGQNVTLSCEQNLNHDAMYWYRQDPGQGLRLIYYSQIVNDFQKGDIAEGYSVSREKKESFPLTVTSAQKNPTAFYLCASRASGTGELFFGEGSRLTVL.

This clone turned up a few times. At the DNA level, this CDR3 is encoded by other sequences in the same sample as well. The J gene is TRBJ2-1, the V gene TRBV6-1; 8 bases agree with TRBD1. The CDR3 totals 14 residues. Germline V lookup: CDR1 MNHNS, CDR2 SASEGT. Unmatched junction bases numbered 4, after V lost 3 bases and J lost 6 bases. In DNA, the CDR3 is TGTGCCAGCAGTGAGGACAGGGTTCGCAATGAGCAGTTCTTC. Translated, it gives CASSEDRVRNEQFF.

For this clone: This may come from a read error, since a much larger clone is one base off. At the DNA level, this CDR3 is encoded by other sequences in the same sample as well. The J gene is TRBJ1-2, the V gene TRBV14; D ambiguous. The germline CDR1 and CDR2 sequences are SGHDN and FVKESK. V lost 4 bases, J lost 3 bases, and 9 bases lay in between. CDR3 length equals 13 residues. The CDR3, as DNA: TGTGCCAGCAGCCCAGGATTGGACTATGGCTACACCTTC. The encoded protein is CASSPGLDYGYTF.

This clone has more than one count but fewer than ten. The gene calls are TRBV29-1 and TRBJ1-1; no firm D call. Germline-derived CDR1 and CDR2 are SQVTM and ANQGSEA. The V gene lost 4 bases and the J gene lost 0 bases, with 9 bases spanning the gap. This CDR3 comprises 13 residues. The CDR3: CSVVLPMNTEAFF. For the CDR3, the DNA is TGCAGCGTTGTCCTCCCCATGAACACTGAAGCTTTCTTT.